A single sample gave rise to the 30 T cell receptor beta chains below, sequenced in a study of cytomegalovirus exposure and HLA in healthy donors (dated by TCRdb to about 2017). Libraries were prepared through the immunoSEQ multiplex PCR assay. The multiplex PCR relied on a mix of 60 forward primers for TCR Vbeta segments and 13 reverse primers for TCR Jbeta segments. Held by TCRdb, this immuneACCESS table contains in-frame sequences only and omits some clones. Under half of the omission traces to an unresolved V gene where checked; the cause of the rest is unknown. This sample holds about 160,000 clones; approximately 82% were observed only once. The top ten constitute roughly 6.7% of the sample. The sample was PBMCs. The origin of the receptors is a man aged 45-60 years in good health and CMV-seropositive.

CDR3 DNA sequence: TGTGCCAGCAGTAATCCGGGACAGGCCACCTCAGGGACCCAGTACTTC. Residues: CASSNPGQATSGTQYF. The rearrangement uses TRBV2 and TRBJ2-5; TRBD1 aligns across 8 bases. The CDR3 is 16 amino acids. The germline V gene has CDR1 SNHLY and CDR2 FYNNEI. The ends lost 5 bases at V and 7 bases at J; junction bases unmatched: 15. Together with reference TRBV2 and TRBJ2-5, the CDR3 gives the full variable domain: EPEVTQTPSHQVTQMGQEVILRCVPISNHLYFYWYRQILGQKVEFLVSFYNNEISEKSEIFDDQFSVERPDGSNFTLKIRSTKLEDSAMYFCASSNPGQATSGTQYFGPGTRLLVL.

CDR3 nucleotide sequence: TGTGCCAGCAGCTGGGACCCCGGGAGAAATGAAAAACTGTTTTTT. The encoded protein is CASSWDPGRNEKLFF. The rearrangement links TRBV7-2 to TRBJ1-4; TRBD1 might be the D (5 bases). Trimming cost V 4 bases and J 5 bases, with 14 bases left between them. Germline-derived CDR1 and CDR2 are SGHTA and FQGNSA. This CDR3 has 15 residues.

This chain links TRBV6-4 with TRBJ1-1, with D hard to call. Trimming cost V 6 bases and J 1 base, with 9 bases left between them. The germline V gene encodes CDR1 MRHNA and CDR2 SNTAGT. This CDR3 is 13 amino acids long. This CDR3 reads CASRRGTNTEAFF. The CDR3 nucleotides read TGTGCCAGCAGGCGGGGAACGAACACTGAAGCTTTCTTT.

This clone was picked up one time. The chain joins TRBV30 to TRBJ1-1, with TRBD1 matching 8 bases. The CDR3 extends over 16 amino acids. The germline V gene has CDR1 GTSNPN and CDR2 SVGIG (reference sequence). J lost 3 bases, V lost 3 bases, and 12 bases had no gene match. CDR3 protein: CAWRRQGAIKDTEAFF. CDR3 in DNA: TGTGCCTGGAGACGGCAGGGGGCGATTAAGGACACTGAAGCTTTCTTT.

The chain uses TRBV7-6 and TRBJ2-3; 8 positions match TRBD1. Germline V CDR1 and CDR2: SGHVS, FNYEAQ. The CDR3 consists of 15 residues. V trimming: 5 bases; J trimming: 4 bases; junction bases outside the gene matches: 8. The chain's CDR3 is CASSRRGQGPDTQYF. The CDR3 nucleotides read TGTGCCAGCAGCCGCAGAGGACAGGGACCAGATACGCAGTATTTT. The entire variable domain, with the rest obtained from reference TRBV7-6 and TRBJ2-3, is as follows: GAGVSQSPRYKVTKRGQDVALRCDPISGHVSLYWYRQALGQGPEFLTYFNYEAQQDKSGLPNDRFSAERPEGSISTLTIQRTEQRDSAMYRCASSRRGQGPDTQYFGPGTRLTVL.

The rearrangement joins TRBV5-4 to TRBJ2-3, with TRBD2 matching 11 bases. Losses at the gene ends were 1 base for V and 1 base for J; bases not matched to a gene: 8. The CDR3 is 18 residues long. Germline CDR1 is SGHNT and CDR2 is YYREEE (reference sequence). This chain's CDR3 is CASSLFSGRARGTDTQYF. In nucleotides, the CDR3 is TGTGCCAGCAGCTTGTTTAGCGGGAGGGCCCGGGGCACAGATACGCAGTATTTT. Full variable domain (rest looked up from reference TRBV5-4 and TRBJ2-3): ETGVTQSPTHLIKTRGQQVTLRCSSQSGHNTVSWYQQALGQGPQFIFQYYREEENGRGNFPPRFSGLQFPNYSSELNVNALELDDSALYLCASSLFSGRARGTDTQYFGPGTRLTVL.

This clone was picked up a small number of times. This chain links TRBV11-3 with TRBJ2-3, with 14 positions matching TRBD2. There are 17 residues in the CDR3. J lost 3 bases, V lost 3 bases, and 5 bases had no gene match. Germline V lookup: CDR1 SGHNT, CDR2 YENEEA. The chain's CDR3 is CASSFGTSGSSTDTQYF. CDR3 DNA: TGTGCCAGCAGCTTTGGGACTAGCGGGAGTTCGACAGATACGCAGTATTTT.

The chain uses TRBV27 and TRBJ2-3, with D hard to call. Deletions cut 6 bases from V and 3 bases from J, with 10 bases between. The CDR3 runs 13 residues. CDR1 and CDR2 (germline): MNHEY, SMNVEV (reference sequence). CDR3 sequence reads: CASSVAGTDTQYF. The CDR3 DNA follows: TGTGCCAGCAGCGTAGCCGGGACAGATACGCAGTATTTT.

This clone was counted once. The V call is TRBV11-2, the J call TRBJ2-1; 10 nucleotides agree with TRBD1. J gave up 5 bases and V 4 bases, and 5 bases lay outside the gene matches. Germline-derived CDR1 and CDR2 are SGHAT and FQNNGV. The CDR3 is 15 residues long. CDR3 protein: CASSSRTGGNNEQFF. The CDR3 coding sequence is TGTGCCAGCAGCTCAAGGACAGGGGGAAACAATGAGCAGTTCTTC. Supplemented by reference TRBV11-2 and TRBJ2-1, the full variable domain reads EAGVAQSPRYKIIEKRQSVAFWCNPISGHATLYWYQQILGQGPKLLIQFQNNGVVDDSQLPKDRFSAERLKGVDSTLKIQPAKLEDSAVYLCASSSRTGGNNEQFFGPGTRLTVL.

The genes are TRBV11-2 and TRBJ2-1; the match to TRBD2 covers 8 bases. After removal of 4 bases from V and 10 bases from J, the junction contained 9 bases not matched to a gene. CDR1 is SGHAT, CDR2 FQNNGV, per germline. The CDR3 is 14 residues long. The CDR3 loop is CASSSNPTSVEQFF. The CDR3 nucleotides are TGTGCCAGCAGCTCAAACCCGACTAGCGTCGAGCAGTTCTTC.

V is TRBV6-5 and J is TRBJ1-6; possibly TRBD1 for D (6 bases). V was pared by 4 bases and J by 5 bases, with 15 bases between. CDR1 is MNHEY, CDR2 SVGAGI, per germline. This CDR3 comprises 16 residues. CDR3 region: CASSSGTGRNNSPLHF. The CDR3 DNA follows: TGTGCCAGCAGTTCCGGAACAGGGCGTAATAATTCACCCCTCCACTTT.

This clone was detected a few times. The chain links TRBV6-9 to TRBJ2-7, with TRBD2 matching 13 bases. V lost 0 bases and J lost 3; bases outside the gene matches: 5. This CDR3 region has 17 residues. Germline V lookup: CDR1 MNHGY, CDR2 SVAAGI. CDR3 DNA sequence: TGTGCCAGCAGTTATTCGGGACTAGCGGGAACACTCTACGAGCAGTACGTC. Its protein is CASSYSGLAGTLYEQYV.

This clone came up once. V is TRBV11-2 and J is TRBJ2-7; no reliable D call. Germline lookup yields CDR1 SGHAT and CDR2 FQNNGV. The CDR3 totals 15 residues. Deletions cut 2 bases from V and 1 base from J, with 12 bases between. This CDR3 reads CASSLSRRMSYEQYF. The DNA for the CDR3 is TGTGCCAGCAGCTTATCCCGGCGGATGTCCTACGAGCAGTACTTC.

The chain couples TRBV5-1 to TRBJ2-3, with 7 bases that match TRBD2. The ends lost 4 bases at V and 7 bases at J; junction bases unmatched: 9. The CDR3 has 14 amino acids. Germline lookup yields CDR1 SGHRS and CDR2 YFSETQ. CDR3 coding DNA: TGCGCCAGCAGCATTCTGACGGGAGGTAATACGCAGTATTTT. It translates to CASSILTGGNTQYF.

V gene TRBV11-2 combines with J gene TRBJ1-2, with D tentatively TRBD1 (6 bases). The germline V gene encodes CDR1 SGHAT and CDR2 FQNNGV. This CDR3 spans 17 amino acids. V was clipped by 1 base and J by 1 base, with 16 bases between them. The CDR3 bases are TGTGCCAGCAGCTTAGGAGGGCCAAGGGGGAGTAACTATGGCTACACCTTC. This gives the protein CASSLGGPRGSNYGYTF. Together with reference TRBV11-2 and TRBJ1-2, the CDR3 gives the full variable domain: EAGVAQSPRYKIIEKRQSVAFWCNPISGHATLYWYQQILGQGPKLLIQFQNNGVVDDSQLPKDRFSAERLKGVDSTLKIQPAKLEDSAVYLCASSLGGPRGSNYGYTFGSGTRLTVV.

This clone has a handful of counts. J is TRBJ2-3 and V is TRBV5-1; no clear D gene. Germline V gene data show CDR1 as SGHRS and CDR2 as YFSETQ. The V end lost 0 bases, the J end lost 6 bases, and 8 bases lay between the germline ends. This CDR3 is 13 amino acids long. This chain's CDR3 is CASSLGFGDTQYF. In nucleotides, the CDR3 is TGCGCCAGCAGCTTGGGGTTCGGGGATACGCAGTATTTT.

The gene calls are TRBV11-3 and TRBJ2-4; 8 nucleotides match TRBD1. V lost 6 bases and J lost 1; bases outside the gene matches: 5. This CDR3 region has 15 residues. Germline V gene data show CDR1 as SGHNT and CDR2 as YENEEA. The CDR3 coding sequence is TGTGCCAGCAGTTTGACAGGGGTTGCCAAAAACATTCAGTACTTC. Translation: CASSLTGVAKNIQYF.

This clone has at least ten counts. The CDR3 here is CAISDLIGTGGNTGELFF. CDR3 coding DNA: TGTGCCATCAGTGACCTCATCGGGACAGGGGGGAACACCGGGGAGCTGTTTTTT. The V call is TRBV10-3, the J call TRBJ2-2, with 11 bases fitting TRBD1. With 3 bases clipped from V and 1 base from J, the junction kept 7 bases outside the gene matches. CDR3 length equals 18 residues. Germline V gene data show CDR1 as ENHRY and CDR2 as SYGVKD.

The chain couples TRBV4-1 to TRBJ2-7, with TRBD1 identical over 7 bases. The CDR3 covers 16 residues. V was clipped by 0 bases and J by 3 bases; unmatched bases: 8. CDR1 MGHRA and CDR2 YSYEKL come from the germline V gene. The CDR3 DNA sequence: TGCGCCAGCAGCCAAGAAAGGGCAGGGGGTATCTACGAGCAGTACTTC. Protein: CASSQERAGGIYEQYF.

This clone was observed at least ten times. CDR3 bases: TGTGCCAGCAGCCCCAGGGGTCGGGGCACTGAAGCTTTCTTT. Translation: CASSPRGRGTEAFF. V gene TRBV5-6 combines with J gene TRBJ1-1; D possibly corresponds to TRBD1 (6 bases). Germline CDR1 reads SGHDT; CDR2 reads YYEEEE. The CDR3 has 14 amino acids. The germline V and J ends were trimmed by 4 bases and 4 bases, with 14 bases remaining between them.

The gene calls are TRBV9 and TRBJ2-5; 9 bases line up with TRBD2. V was pared by 0 bases and J by 0 bases, with 9 bases of the junction left unmatched. Germline lookup yields CDR1 SGDLS and CDR2 YYNGEE. The CDR3 covers 18 residues. The chain's CDR3 is CASSVGRSSGAYQETQYF. The CDR3 DNA reads TGTGCCAGCAGCGTAGGAAGGTCTAGCGGGGCCTACCAAGAGACCCAGTACTTC.

J is TRBJ2-5 and V is TRBV6-6; 11 positions match TRBD2. The CDR3 sequence is 15 residues long. The J segment lost 4 bases and the V segment lost 6 bases, leaving 7 bases of the junction unmatched. Germline V gene data show CDR1 as MNHNY and CDR2 as SVGAGI (reference sequence). The CDR3 sequence: CASRGALAGVETQYF. In DNA, the CDR3 is TGTGCCAGCAGGGGAGCACTAGCGGGAGTAGAGACCCAGTACTTC.

This clone has just a few counts. This sequence joins TRBV6-5 and TRBJ1-2; 10 nucleotides align to TRBD1. The J segment lost 7 bases and the V segment lost 8 bases, leaving 7 bases of the junction unmatched. The CDR3 is 13 residues long. Germline V gene data show CDR1 as MNHEY and CDR2 as SVGAGI. CDR3 protein: CASVPGQGFGYTF. The CDR3 nucleotides are TGTGCCAGCGTCCCGGGACAGGGGTTTGGCTACACCTTC.

V is TRBV5-4 and J is TRBJ1-2; D is unclear. The CDR3 covers 13 residues. Trimming cost V 6 bases and J 1 base, with 10 bases left between them. Per germline, CDR1 SGHNT and CDR2 YYREEE (reference sequence). CDR3 in DNA: TGTGCCAGCAAAGGAGGAAATAACTATGGCTACACCTTC. Translating gives CASKGGNNYGYTF. The full variable domain, its missing parts supplied by reference TRBV5-4 and TRBJ1-2, is ETGVTQSPTHLIKTRGQQVTLRCSSQSGHNTVSWYQQALGQGPQFIFQYYREEENGRGNFPPRFSGLQFPNYSSELNVNALELDDSALYLCASKGGNNYGYTFGSGTRLTVV.

V usage is TRBV5-1 and J usage is TRBJ2-1, with 14 nucleotides matching TRBD2. CDR3 length: 15 residues. V was pared by 3 bases and J by 10 bases, with 6 bases of the junction left unmatched. Germline CDR1 and CDR2: SGHRS and YFSETQ. For the CDR3, the DNA is TGCGCCAGCAGCTCGGGACTAGCGGGAGTTCGGGAGCAGTTCTTC. It is translated as CASSSGLAGVREQFF.

The rearrangement joins TRBV7-9 to TRBJ1-2; D not certain. The V gene's germline CDR1 is SEHNR and CDR2 FQNEAQ (reference sequence). CDR3 length equals 13 residues. V was trimmed by 2 bases and J by 8 bases, leaving 12 bases between them. The CDR3 DNA is TGTGCCAGCAGCTTACTCGTGACTGGGGGCTACACCTTC. Amino acids: CASSLLVTGGYTF.

CDR3 in amino acids: CASSEWSNYFNGYTF. CDR3 nucleotides: TGTGCCAGCAGTGAATGGTCAAACTACTTCAATGGCTACACCTTC. V is TRBV6-1 and J is TRBJ1-2; no clear D. Per the germline V gene, CDR1 is MNHNS and CDR2 is SASEGT. V was cut by 2 bases and J by 6 bases, with 16 bases left in between. This CDR3 comprises 15 residues.

This rearrangement joins TRBV5-1 to TRBJ1-2; 7 nucleotides agree with TRBD1. The germline CDR1 and CDR2 sequences are SGHRS and YFSETQ. The V gene end was trimmed by 7 bases and the J gene end by 5 bases; junction bases not matched to a gene: 35. The CDR3 is 22 residues long. CDR3 nucleotide sequence: TGCGCCAGCGGATACGCACGCACCCGAACTGGGACTGCTGGAGTCAGGGGGTATGGCTACACCTTC. This encodes CASGYARTRTGTAGVRGYGYTF.

The rearrangement joins TRBV6-1 to TRBJ2-3; TRBD1 might be the D (6 bases). Germline CDR1 MNHNS, CDR2 SASEGT. V lost 2 bases, J lost 6 bases, and 15 bases lay in between. The CDR3 contains 15 residues. The CDR3 reads CASSEWTVTGDTQYF. In DNA, the CDR3 is TGTGCCAGCAGTGAATGGACAGTAACTGGGGATACGCAGTATTTT.

V gene TRBV6-6 combines with J gene TRBJ1-2; D gene uncertain. Between the trimmed V and J ends, which lost 4 bases and 4 bases, there was a span of 19 bases. The V gene's germline CDR1 is MNHNY and CDR2 SVGAGI (reference sequence). CDR3 length: 16 amino acids. CDR3 bases: TGTGCCAGCAGTTCCATAGGAGGAGGGTTGGCCTATGGCTACACCTTC. As protein: CASSSIGGGLAYGYTF.